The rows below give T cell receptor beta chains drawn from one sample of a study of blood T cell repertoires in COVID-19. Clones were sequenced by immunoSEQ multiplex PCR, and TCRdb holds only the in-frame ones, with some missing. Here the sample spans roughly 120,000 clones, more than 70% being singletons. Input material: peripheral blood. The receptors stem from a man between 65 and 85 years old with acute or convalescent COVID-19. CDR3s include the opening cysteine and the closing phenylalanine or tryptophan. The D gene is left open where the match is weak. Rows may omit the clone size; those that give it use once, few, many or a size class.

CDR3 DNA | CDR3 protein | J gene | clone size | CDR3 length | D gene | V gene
TGTGCCAGCAGTTACCCCGAACAGGCCACTGAAGCTTTCTTT | CASSYPEQATEAFF | TRBJ1-1 | . | 14 | . | TRBV6-5
TGTGCCAGCAGCTTAGTGTTAAGGACTCCGAGCTCCTACAATGAGCAGTTCTTC | CASSLVLRTPSSYNEQFF | TRBJ2-1 | . | 18 | . | TRBV7-2
TGTGCCAGTAGTAACCCTTTTGCCCCAGACACAGATACGCAGTATTTT | CASSNPFAPDTDTQYF | TRBJ2-3 | . | 16 | . | TRBV19
TGTGCCAGCAGCAAACAGGACAATCAGCCCCAGCATTTT | CASSKQDNQPQHF | TRBJ1-5 | . | 13 | . | TRBV6-5
TGTGCCAGCAGCTCCAGTAGCGGGGGGCAGTTCTTC | CASSSSSGGQFF | TRBJ2-1 | . | 12 | TRBD2 | TRBV7-3
TGTGCCAGCAGTGAGGGACTTACGGGCAATCAGCCCCAGCATTTT | CASSEGLTGNQPQHF | TRBJ1-5 | once | 15 | . | TRBV27
TGTGCCAGCAGCCAAACGGGAGGGAGGAATCAGCCCCAGCATTTT | CASSQTGGRNQPQHF | TRBJ1-5 | . | 15 | . | TRBV6-5
TGTGCCAGTAGCAGGGCGTACACAGATACGCAGTATTTT | CASSRAYTDTQYF | TRBJ2-3 | . | 13 | . | TRBV19
TGTGCCACCAGTGATTTGGGGTTCCCCGGGACAGGGGGCTTGCGGGAGCAGTACTTC | CATSDLGFPGTGGLREQYF | TRBJ2-7 | . | 19 | TRBD1 | TRBV24-1
TGTGCCACCCGGGACAGGGTCAACTATGGCTACACCTTC | CATRDRVNYGYTF | TRBJ1-2 | . | 13 | TRBD1 | TRBV19
TGTGCCAGCAGCCGGACTAGCGGGGTGAATGAGCAGTTCTTC | CASSRTSGVNEQFF | TRBJ2-1 | . | 14 | TRBD2 | TRBV7-9
TGTGCCAGCAGCTTGAGGGGGACTAGCGGGGGTGGAGAGACCCAGTACTTC | CASSLRGTSGGGETQYF | TRBJ2-5 | . | 17 | TRBD2 | TRBV7-2
TGTGCCAGCAGCTTGGGCCGTTTTTCCTATGGCTACACCTTC | CASSLGRFSYGYTF | TRBJ1-2 | . | 14 | . | TRBV7-2
TGTGCCTGCGCAGGGGGCGTAGGACAGCCCCAGCATTTT | CACAGGVGQPQHF | TRBJ1-5 | . | 13 | TRBD1 | TRBV30
TGTGCCAGCAGTGAAGAGAATAGCCCTACTAACTATGGCTACACCTTC | CASSEENSPTNYGYTF | TRBJ1-2 | . | 16 | . | TRBV6-1
TGTGCCACCAGCAGAGATCCGGGACAGGTCTATAATTCACCCCTCCACTTT | CATSRDPGQVYNSPLHF | TRBJ1-6 | . | 17 | TRBD1 | TRBV15
TGTGCCAGCAGCTTGGGCGCCCCGGGACTAACCTTAAAGCAGTACTTC | CASSLGAPGLTLKQYF | TRBJ2-7 | few | 16 | TRBD2 | TRBV5-6
TGTGCCAGTAGTCGACAGGGGTTACTGCCTCAGCCCCAGCATTTT | CASSRQGLLPQPQHF | TRBJ1-5 | . | 15 | TRBD1 | TRBV19
TGCAGTCAGACAGACTCCTACGAGCAGTACTTC | CSQTDSYEQYF | TRBJ2-7 | few | 11 | . | TRBV20-1
TGTGCCAGCAGCCTCCATCTAGGAGGCACTGAAGCTTTCTTT | CASSLHLGGTEAFF | TRBJ1-1 | few | 14 | . | TRBV3-1/TRBV3-2
TGTGCCAGTACCTTAGGGACACTCAACTATGGCTACACCTTC | CASTLGTLNYGYTF | TRBJ1-2 | . | 14 | . | TRBV19
TGTGCCTGGAGTCGGACTAGCGGGGGATTCCGGACGCAGTATTTT | CAWSRTSGGFRTQYF | TRBJ2-3 | . | 15 | TRBD2 | TRBV30